Reported below is one TCR beta chain. The sample belongs to a study of blood T cell repertoires in COVID-19. Generated by immunoSEQ multiplex PCR, the TCRdb table keeps only in-frame clones and is missing some. The sample includes around 67,000 clones, 83% of them seen just once. Germline V gene lookup returns CDR1 MGHDK and CDR2 SYGVNS. CDR3 length: 14 residues. Unmatched junction bases numbered 9, after V lost 5 bases and J lost 6 bases. The rearrangement joins TRBV25-1 to TRBJ2-7, with TRBD1 identical over 8 bases. The receptor's source is a man aged 50 to 60 with active COVID-19. Sequencing was done on a sample of peripheral blood. CDR3 amino acids: CASSNEIRGREQYF. The CDR3 nucleotides are TGTGCCAGCAGTAACGAGATCAGGGGGCGCGAGCAGTACTTC.